What follows describes a single T cell receptor (beta chain). The antigen is unknown. This record comes from a study of TIL therapy for anti-PD-1-resistant metastatic lung cancer. Study-level points and caveats: This highly selected cohort may not generalize to typical lung cancer patients.

As for time point: pre-treatment sample, taken before nivolumab and TIL therapy. Tumor tissue came from excised metastases, mostly pleural nodules or supraclavicular lymph nodes. Looked up from germline, CDR1 is SNHLY and CDR2 is FYNNEI. The CDR3 sequence is 14 residues long. The V and J ends lost 5 bases and 6 bases respectively, with 14 bases between them. The libraries were made with immunoSEQ v3. Measured with immunoSEQ multiplex PCR; TCRdb has only the in-frame clones, and not every one. Here the sample spans 25,000 to 30,000 clones, 72% being singletons. The sample here was tumor tissue, taken at baseline. This chain uses TRBV2 with TRBJ1-5; no reliable D call. This sequence originates from a person aged 30 to 80 with non-small cell lung cancer. CDR3 region: CASSSSAGSQPQHF. The CDR3 DNA is TGTGCCAGCAGTAGCTCTGCCGGGAGTCAGCCCCAGCATTTT.